The present entry profiles one T cell receptor (beta chain) with its context. Its antigen is undetermined. Sequenced by immunoSEQ multiplex PCR; TCRdb stores in-frame clones only, minus some. Among more than 100,000 clones listed, over 75% were seen once. The data derive from a study of T cell responses to AZD1222 COVID-19 vaccine. J lost 4 bases, V lost 2 bases, and 10 bases had no gene match. The germline CDR1 and CDR2 sequences are KGHSH and LQKENI. The CDR3 covers 16 residues. Overall study results and limits: Spike-specific TCR breadth and depth rose after two AZD1222 doses. At study baseline, merely a handful of AZD1222 recipients were seropositive.

This receptor was obtained from an adult in good health. The chain uses TRBV18 and TRBJ1-2; TRBD1 matches at 7 bases. Sequenced here: peripheral blood, sampled on day 0 of AZD1222 vaccination. CDR3 protein: CASSPFSLEGAYGYTF. As DNA, the CDR3 is TGTGCCAGCTCACCATTTTCCCTTGAGGGGGCCTATGGCTACACCTTC.